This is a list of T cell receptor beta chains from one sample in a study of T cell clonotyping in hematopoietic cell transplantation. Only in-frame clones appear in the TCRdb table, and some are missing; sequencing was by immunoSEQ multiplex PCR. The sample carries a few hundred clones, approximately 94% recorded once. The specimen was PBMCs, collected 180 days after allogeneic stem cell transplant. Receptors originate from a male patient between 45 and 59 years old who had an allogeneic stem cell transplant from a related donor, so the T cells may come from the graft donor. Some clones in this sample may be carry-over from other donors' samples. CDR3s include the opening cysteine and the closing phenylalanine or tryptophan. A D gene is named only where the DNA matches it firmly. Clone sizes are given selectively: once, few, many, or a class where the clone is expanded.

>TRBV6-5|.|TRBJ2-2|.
TGTGCCAGCTCCTTCGGGGGCAACACCGGGGAGCTGTTTTTT
CASSFGGNTGELFF
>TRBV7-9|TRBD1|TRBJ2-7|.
TGTGCCAGCAGCCCGGGGACAGGGGAATACGAGCAGTACTTC
CASSPGTGEYEQYF
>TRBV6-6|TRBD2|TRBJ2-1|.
TGTGCCAGCAGTTGGGGCCTAGCGGGAGAAGGAAATGAGCAGTTCTTC
CASSWGLAGEGNEQFF
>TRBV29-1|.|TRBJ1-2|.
TGCAGCGTTTTAGGCGGGAATGGCTACACCTTC
CSVLGGNGYTF
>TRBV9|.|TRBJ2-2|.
TGTGCCAGCAGCAGTCCCGGGGGAGAAATGCATCCACTGAACACCGGGGAGCTGTTTTTT
CASSSPGGEMHPLNTGELFF
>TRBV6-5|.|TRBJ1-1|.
TGTGCCAGCAGTCCCATACAGGGTGTTGCCGCTTTCTTT
CASSPIQGVAAFF
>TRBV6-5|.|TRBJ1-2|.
TGTGCCAGCAGCCCCCGGGAGGCATATGGCTACACCTTC
CASSPREAYGYTF
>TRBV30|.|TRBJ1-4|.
TGTGCCTGGAGTTACGGGGGGACAAATAATGAAAAACTGTTTTTT
CAWSYGGTNNEKLFF
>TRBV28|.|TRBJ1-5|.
TGTGCCAGCAGTTTCTATAGCAATCAGCCCCAGCATTTT
CASSFYSNQPQHF
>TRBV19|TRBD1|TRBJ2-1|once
TGTGCCAGTAGTTGGCAGGGGGCGCACAATGAGCAGTTCTTC
CASSWQGAHNEQFF
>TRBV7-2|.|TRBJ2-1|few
TGTGCCAGCAGCCCCTCCCAGGGAACCTACAATGAGCAGTTCTTC
CASSPSQGTYNEQFF